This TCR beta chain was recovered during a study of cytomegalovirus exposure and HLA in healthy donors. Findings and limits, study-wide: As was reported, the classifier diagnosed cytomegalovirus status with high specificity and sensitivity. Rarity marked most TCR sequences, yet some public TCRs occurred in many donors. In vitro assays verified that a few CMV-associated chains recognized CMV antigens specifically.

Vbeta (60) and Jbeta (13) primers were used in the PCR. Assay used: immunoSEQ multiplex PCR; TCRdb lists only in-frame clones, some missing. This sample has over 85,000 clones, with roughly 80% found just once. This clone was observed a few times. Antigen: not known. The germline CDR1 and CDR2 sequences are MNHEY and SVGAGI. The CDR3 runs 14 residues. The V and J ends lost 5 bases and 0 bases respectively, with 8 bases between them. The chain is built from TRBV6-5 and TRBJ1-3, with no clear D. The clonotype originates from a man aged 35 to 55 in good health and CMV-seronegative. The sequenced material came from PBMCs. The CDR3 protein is CASSPGFSGNTIYF. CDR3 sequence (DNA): TGTGCCAGCAGTCCCGGGTTCTCTGGAAACACCATATATTTT.